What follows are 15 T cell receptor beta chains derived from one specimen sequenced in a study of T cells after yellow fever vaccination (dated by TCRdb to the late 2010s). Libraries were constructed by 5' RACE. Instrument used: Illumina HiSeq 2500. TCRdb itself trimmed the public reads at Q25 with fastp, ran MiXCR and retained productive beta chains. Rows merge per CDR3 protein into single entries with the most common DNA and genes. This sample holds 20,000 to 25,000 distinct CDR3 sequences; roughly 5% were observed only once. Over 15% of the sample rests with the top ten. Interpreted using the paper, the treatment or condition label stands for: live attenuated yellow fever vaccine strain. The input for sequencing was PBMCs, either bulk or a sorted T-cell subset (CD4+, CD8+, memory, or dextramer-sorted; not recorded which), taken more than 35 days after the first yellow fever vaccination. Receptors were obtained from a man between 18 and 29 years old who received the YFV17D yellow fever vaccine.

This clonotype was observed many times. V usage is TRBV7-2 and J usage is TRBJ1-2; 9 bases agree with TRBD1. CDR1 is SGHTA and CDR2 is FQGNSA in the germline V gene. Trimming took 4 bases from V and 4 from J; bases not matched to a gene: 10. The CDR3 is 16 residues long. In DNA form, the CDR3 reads TGTGCCAGCAGCTCCTGGACAGGGGCGGTCTTCTATGGCTACACCTTC. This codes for CASSSWTGAVFYGYTF.

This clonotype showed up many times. CDR3 in amino acids: CASSQDLAGGWTEAFF. In nucleotides, the CDR3 is TGCGCCAGCAGCCAAGACCTGGCGGGGGGGTGGACTGAAGCTTTCTTT. The chain uses TRBV4-3 and TRBJ1-1; a possible D gene is TRBD1 (5 bases). Trimming pared 0 bases from V and 5 bases from J, leaving 16 bases between. There are 16 residues in the CDR3. Germline V CDR1 and CDR2: LGHNA, YSLEER.

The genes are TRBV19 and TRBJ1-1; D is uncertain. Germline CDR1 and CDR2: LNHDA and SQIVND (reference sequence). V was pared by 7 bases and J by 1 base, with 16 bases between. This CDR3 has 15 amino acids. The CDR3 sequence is CASTPLAAGNTEAFF. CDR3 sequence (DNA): TGTGCCAGTACCCCCCTCGCGGCGGGGAACACTGAAGCTTTCTTT.

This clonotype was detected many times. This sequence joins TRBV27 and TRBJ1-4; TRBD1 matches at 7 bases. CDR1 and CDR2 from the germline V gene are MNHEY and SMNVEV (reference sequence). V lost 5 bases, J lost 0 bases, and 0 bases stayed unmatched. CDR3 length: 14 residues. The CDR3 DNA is TGTGCCAGCAGTACAGGGGCAACTAATGAAAAACTGTTTTTT. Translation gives CASSTGATNEKLFF.

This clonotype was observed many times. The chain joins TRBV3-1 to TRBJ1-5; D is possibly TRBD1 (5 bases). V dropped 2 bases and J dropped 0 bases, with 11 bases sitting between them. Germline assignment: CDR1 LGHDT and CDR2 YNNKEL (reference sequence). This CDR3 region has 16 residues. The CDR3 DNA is TGTGCCAGCAGCCAAACAGGCGGATATAGCAATCAGCCCCAGCATTTT. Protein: CASSQTGGYSNQPQHF.

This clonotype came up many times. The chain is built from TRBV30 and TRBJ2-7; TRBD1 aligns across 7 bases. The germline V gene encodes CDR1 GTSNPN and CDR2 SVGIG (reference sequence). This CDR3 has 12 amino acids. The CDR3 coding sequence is TGTGCGATCGGACAGGCTGTTTACGAGCAGTACTTC. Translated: CAIGQAVYEQYF.

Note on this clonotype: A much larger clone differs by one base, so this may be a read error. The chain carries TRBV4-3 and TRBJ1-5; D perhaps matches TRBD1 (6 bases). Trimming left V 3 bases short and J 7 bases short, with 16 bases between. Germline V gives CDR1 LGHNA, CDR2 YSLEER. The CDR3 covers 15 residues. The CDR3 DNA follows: TGCGCCAGCAGCCAGGAATACGCAGGGGACCAGCCCCAGCATTTT. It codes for CASSQEYAGDQPQHF.

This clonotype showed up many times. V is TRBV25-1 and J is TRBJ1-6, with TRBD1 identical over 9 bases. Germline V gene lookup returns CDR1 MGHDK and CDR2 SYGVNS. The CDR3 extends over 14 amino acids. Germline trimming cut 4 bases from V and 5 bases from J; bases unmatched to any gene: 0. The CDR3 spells CASSGQGDNSPLHF. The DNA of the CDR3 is TGTGCCAGCAGTGGACAGGGGGATAATTCACCCCTCCACTTT.

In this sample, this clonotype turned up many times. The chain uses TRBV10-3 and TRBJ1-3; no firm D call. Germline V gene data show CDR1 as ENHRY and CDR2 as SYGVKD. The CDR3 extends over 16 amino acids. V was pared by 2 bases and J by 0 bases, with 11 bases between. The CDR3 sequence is CAISENQPNSGNTIYF. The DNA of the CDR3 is TGTGCCATCAGTGAGAACCAGCCAAACTCTGGAAACACCATATATTTT.

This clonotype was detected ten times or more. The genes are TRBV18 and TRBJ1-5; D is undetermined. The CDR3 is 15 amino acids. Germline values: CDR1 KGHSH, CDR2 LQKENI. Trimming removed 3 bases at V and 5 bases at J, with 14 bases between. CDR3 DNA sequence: TGTGCCAGCTCACCGAGGCAGGTTCTTGATCAGCCCCAGCATTTT. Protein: CASSPRQVLDQPQHF.

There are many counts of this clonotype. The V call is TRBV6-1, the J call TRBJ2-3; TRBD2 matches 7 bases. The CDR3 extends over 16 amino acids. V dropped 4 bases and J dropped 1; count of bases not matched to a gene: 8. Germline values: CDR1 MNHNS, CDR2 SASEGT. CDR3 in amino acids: CASSGLSGVGTDTQYF. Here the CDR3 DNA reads TGTGCCAGCAGTGGCCTCAGCGGGGTTGGCACAGATACGCAGTATTTT.

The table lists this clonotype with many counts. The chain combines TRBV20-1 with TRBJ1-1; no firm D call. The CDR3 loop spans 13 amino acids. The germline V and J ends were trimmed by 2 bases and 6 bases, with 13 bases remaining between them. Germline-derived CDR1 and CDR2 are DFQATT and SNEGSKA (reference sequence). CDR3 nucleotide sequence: TGCAGTGCTAGAACCTTCGATCCCCCTGAAGCTTTCTTT. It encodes CSARTFDPPEAFF.

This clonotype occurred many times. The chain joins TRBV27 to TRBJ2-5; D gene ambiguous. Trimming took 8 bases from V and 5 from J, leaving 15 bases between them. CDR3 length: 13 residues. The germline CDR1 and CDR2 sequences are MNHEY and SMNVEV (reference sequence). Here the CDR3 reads CASPKVGMETQYF. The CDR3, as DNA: TGTGCCAGCCCCAAGGTAGGGATGGAGACCCAGTACTTC.

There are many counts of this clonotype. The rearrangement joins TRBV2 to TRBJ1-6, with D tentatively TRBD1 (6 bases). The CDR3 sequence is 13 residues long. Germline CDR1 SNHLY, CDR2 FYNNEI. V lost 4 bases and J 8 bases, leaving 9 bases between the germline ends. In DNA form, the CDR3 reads TGTGCCAGCAGTGGGGACACATATTCACCCCTCCACTTT. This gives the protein CASSGDTYSPLHF.

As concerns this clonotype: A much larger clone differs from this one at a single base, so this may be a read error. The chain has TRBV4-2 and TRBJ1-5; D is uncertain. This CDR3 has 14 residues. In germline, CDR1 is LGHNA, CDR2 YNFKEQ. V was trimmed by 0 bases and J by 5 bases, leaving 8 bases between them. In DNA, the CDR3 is TGTGCCAGCAGCCAAGACGATGGGGATCAGCCCCAGCATTTT. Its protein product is CASSQDDGDQPQHF.